The 3 T cell receptor beta chains reported below all come from one sample, sequenced in a study of blood T cells in healthy people across ages. Combining a sample-barcoded 5' primer with a J-beta primer mix, a second PCR ran for 7 to 11 cycles. One entry per CDR3 protein, called by TCRdb with MiXCR from the 5' RACE reads. The sample has hundreds of thousands of distinct CDR3 sequences, under 35% seen once. Sequenced material: blood. The receptors here all came from a woman older than 75 in good health.

In regard to this clonotype: At one boundary the junction diverges from the germline segment, which might be a read error. The rearrangement links TRBV18 to TRBJ2-3; 10 bases map to TRBD2. Germline V gene sequence: CDR1 KGHSH, CDR2 LQKENI. There are 15 residues in the CDR3. CDR3 amino acids: CTSSTGTSGTDTQYF. In DNA form, the CDR3 reads TGTACCAGCTCAACCGGGACTAGCGGCACAGATACGCAGTATTTT.

As regards this clonotype: A single base separates this from a much larger clone, so it may be a read error. The chain employs TRBV12-3 or TRBV12-4 and TRBJ2-4, with 9 nucleotides matching TRBD1. V lost 3 bases to trimming and J lost 15 bases; unmatched junction nucleotides: 18. The CDR3 runs 16 residues. CDR3: CASSFRGTGRQETRYF. DNA of the CDR3: TGTGCCAGCAGTTTCCGGGGGACAGGGAGGCAAGAGACCCGGTACTTC.

Details on this clonotype: A much larger clonotype is one base distant, so this may be a read error. The gene calls are TRBV4-1 and TRBJ2-1, with 8 bases aligning to TRBD1. The CDR3 has 18 residues. Germline V gene lookup returns CDR1 MGHRA and CDR2 YSYEKL. Here the CDR3 DNA reads TGCGCCAGCAGCCAAGATCTCCAACGACAGGGGCCCTACAATAAGCAGTTCTTC. It is translated as CASSQDLQRQGPYNKQFF.